These T cell receptor beta chains were read from a single sample in a study of blood T cell repertoires in COVID-19. Clones were sequenced by immunoSEQ multiplex PCR, and TCRdb holds only the in-frame ones, with some missing. The profile shows under 200,000 clones, roughly 75% of them singletons. The sequencing input was peripheral blood. The receptors were gathered from a man in his 70s with active or convalescent COVID-19. The CDR3 runs from the conserved cysteine through the conserved F or W. A D gene is named only where the DNA matches it firmly. Only some rows state a clone size, as once, few, many or a class for expanded clones.

CDR3 protein: CASTQRVHTDTQYF
CDR3 DNA: TGTGCCAGCACTCAACGGGTGCACACAGATACGCAGTATTTT
J gene: TRBJ2-3
V gene: TRBV6-5
D gene: -
clone size: -

CDR3 protein: CASSTTAGGGTGELFF
CDR3 DNA: TGTGCCAGTAGTACCACAGCGGGAGGTGGGACCGGGGAGCTGTTTTTT
J gene: TRBJ2-2
V gene: TRBV19
D gene: TRBD2
clone size: -

CDR3 protein: CASSQGWGVDTEAFF
CDR3 DNA: TGCGCCAGCAGCCAAGGTTGGGGCGTAGACACTGAAGCTTTCTTT
J gene: TRBJ1-1
V gene: TRBV4-1
D gene: -
clone size: -

CDR3 protein: CASRTWVDSLGYTF
CDR3 DNA: TGCGCCAGCAGGACTTGGGTGGACAGCCTTGGCTACACCTTC
J gene: TRBJ1-2
V gene: TRBV5-1
D gene: -
clone size: -

CDR3 protein: CASSRKRTNEQYF
CDR3 DNA: TGTGCCAGTAGTAGAAAACGGACTAACGAGCAGTACTTC
J gene: TRBJ2-7
V gene: TRBV19
D gene: -
clone size: -

CDR3 protein: CASSLQGSNSPLHF
CDR3 DNA: TGTGCCAGCAGTTTACAGGGCTCTAATTCACCCCTCCACTTT
J gene: TRBJ1-6
V gene: TRBV6-5
D gene: -
clone size: few

CDR3 protein: CAWSGSRSGGLLSTDTQYF
CDR3 DNA: TGTGCCTGGAGCGGGTCCCGGTCAGGGGGCCTCCTTAGCACAGATACGCAGTATTTT
J gene: TRBJ2-3
V gene: TRBV30
D gene: TRBD1
clone size: -

CDR3 protein: CASSYDSSSTDTQYF
CDR3 DNA: TGTGCCAGCAGCTATGACAGCTCTAGCACAGATACGCAGTATTTT
J gene: TRBJ2-3
V gene: TRBV6-2/TRBV6-3
D gene: -
clone size: -

CDR3 protein: CASSEVGRTEAFF
CDR3 DNA: TGTGCCAGCAGCGAAGTCGGTCGGACTGAAGCTTTCTTT
J gene: TRBJ1-1
V gene: TRBV7-2
D gene: -
clone size: -

CDR3 protein: CASGTGSYLGSPLHF
CDR3 DNA: TGTGCCAGCGGGACAGGGTCTTATTTAGGTTCACCCCTCCACTTT
J gene: TRBJ1-6
V gene: TRBV27
D gene: TRBD1
clone size: -

CDR3 protein: CASSLGSSGANVLTF
CDR3 DNA: TGCGCCAGCAGCTTAGGGAGCTCTGGGGCCAACGTCCTGACTTTC
J gene: TRBJ2-6
V gene: TRBV5-1
D gene: -
clone size: -

CDR3 protein: CAWRWTVAAGYTF
CDR3 DNA: TGTGCCTGGAGGTGGACAGTGGCGGCTGGCTACACCTTC
J gene: TRBJ1-2
V gene: TRBV30
D gene: -
clone size: once

CDR3 protein: CACSGGGNTETQYF
CDR3 DNA: TGTGCCTGTTCCGGTGGGGGGAATACGGAGACCCAGTACTTC
J gene: TRBJ2-5
V gene: TRBV30
D gene: -
clone size: once

CDR3 protein: CASSPGSYEQYF
CDR3 DNA: TGTGCCAGCAGCCCCGGGTCCTACGAGCAGTACTTC
J gene: TRBJ2-7
V gene: TRBV3-1/TRBV3-2
D gene: -
clone size: few

CDR3 protein: CASSWTGGTEAFF
CDR3 DNA: TGTGCCAGTAGTTGGACAGGGGGCACTGAAGCTTTCTTT
J gene: TRBJ1-1
V gene: TRBV19
D gene: TRBD1
clone size: -

CDR3 protein: CASSLFSDRGETQYF
CDR3 DNA: TGTGCCAGCAGCTTATTTTCGGACAGGGGAGAGACCCAGTACTTC
J gene: TRBJ2-5
V gene: TRBV7-2
D gene: TRBD1
clone size: -

CDR3 protein: CASSWTDTNSPLHF
CDR3 DNA: TGTGCCAGCAGTTGGACAGACACTAATTCACCCCTCCACTTT
J gene: TRBJ1-6
V gene: TRBV6-5
D gene: -
clone size: once

CDR3 protein: CASSPPGGHEQYF
CDR3 DNA: TGTGCCAGCTCACCACCAGGGGGCCACGAGCAGTACTTC
J gene: TRBJ2-7
V gene: TRBV18
D gene: TRBD1
clone size: -

CDR3 protein: CASSRTGTSDETQYF
CDR3 DNA: TGCGCCAGCAGCAGAACCGGGACTAGCGATGAGACCCAGTACTTC
J gene: TRBJ2-5
V gene: TRBV5-1
D gene: TRBD2
clone size: -

CDR3 protein: CASSYVGTGRYTF
CDR3 DNA: TGTGCCAGCAGCTACGTCGGGACAGGTCGTTACACCTTC
J gene: TRBJ1-2
V gene: TRBV7-2
D gene: TRBD1
clone size: once

CDR3 protein: CASSQVGTFGETQYF
CDR3 DNA: TGCGCCAGCAGCCAAGTAGGGACATTTGGGGAGACCCAGTACTTC
J gene: TRBJ2-5
V gene: TRBV4-1
D gene: -
clone size: -

CDR3 protein: CASSRDRGLSYYGYTF
CDR3 DNA: TGTGCCAGCAGTCGAGACAGGGGGCTCTCTTACTATGGCTACACCTTC
J gene: TRBJ1-2
V gene: TRBV27
D gene: TRBD1
clone size: -

CDR3 protein: CASSYSGGSTEAFF
CDR3 DNA: TGTGCCAGCAGCTATTCCGGGGGATCCACTGAAGCTTTCTTT
J gene: TRBJ1-1
V gene: TRBV5-4
D gene: -
clone size: few

CDR3 protein: CATKGEGTDTQYF
CDR3 DNA: TGTGCCACTAAGGGAGAAGGCACAGATACGCAGTATTTT
J gene: TRBJ2-3
V gene: TRBV24-1
D gene: -
clone size: once

CDR3 protein: CASSYPRGRGYTF
CDR3 DNA: TGTGCCAGCAGCTACCCAAGGGGGCGAGGCTACACCTTC
J gene: TRBJ1-2
V gene: TRBV12-3/TRBV12-4
D gene: TRBD1
clone size: -

CDR3 protein: CASTITENTEAFF
CDR3 DNA: TGTGCCAGCACTATAACAGAGAACACTGAAGCTTTCTTT
J gene: TRBJ1-1
V gene: TRBV6-5
D gene: -
clone size: -

CDR3 protein: CASSQEGAGPDTQYF
CDR3 DNA: TGTGCCAGCAGCCAAGAGGGCGCAGGGCCAGATACGCAGTATTTT
J gene: TRBJ2-3
V gene: TRBV14
D gene: -
clone size: -

CDR3 protein: CASSLAVDRTQNIQYF
CDR3 DNA: TGTGCCAGCAGCTTGGCGGTCGACAGGACACAAAACATTCAGTACTTC
J gene: TRBJ2-4
V gene: TRBV5-6
D gene: -
clone size: once